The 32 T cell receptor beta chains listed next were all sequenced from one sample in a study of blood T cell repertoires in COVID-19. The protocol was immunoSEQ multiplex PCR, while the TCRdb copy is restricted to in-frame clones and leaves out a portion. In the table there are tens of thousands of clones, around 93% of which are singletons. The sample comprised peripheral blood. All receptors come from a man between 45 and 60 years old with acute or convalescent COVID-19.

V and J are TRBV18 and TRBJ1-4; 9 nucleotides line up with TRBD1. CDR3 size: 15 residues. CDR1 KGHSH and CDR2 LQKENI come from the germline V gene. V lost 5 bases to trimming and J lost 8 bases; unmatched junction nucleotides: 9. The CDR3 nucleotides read TGTGCCAGCTCATCATGGACAGGGGAAGAAGAAAAACTGTTTTTT. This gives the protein CASSSWTGEEEKLFF.

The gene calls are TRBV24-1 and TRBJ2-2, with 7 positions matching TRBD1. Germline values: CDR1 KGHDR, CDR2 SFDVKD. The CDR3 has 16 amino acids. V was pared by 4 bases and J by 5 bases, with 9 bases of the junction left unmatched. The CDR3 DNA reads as TGTGCCACCAGTGACCTAGACAGGGTGGGGACCGGGGAGCTGTTTTTT. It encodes CATSDLDRVGTGELFF.

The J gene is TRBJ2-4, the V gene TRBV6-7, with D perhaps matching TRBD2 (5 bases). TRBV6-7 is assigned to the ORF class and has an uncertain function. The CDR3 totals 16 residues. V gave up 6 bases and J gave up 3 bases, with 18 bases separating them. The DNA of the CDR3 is TGTGCCAGCAGGCGTACGGGAATCGACCTCAAAAACATTCAGTACTTC. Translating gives CASRRTGIDLKNIQYF.

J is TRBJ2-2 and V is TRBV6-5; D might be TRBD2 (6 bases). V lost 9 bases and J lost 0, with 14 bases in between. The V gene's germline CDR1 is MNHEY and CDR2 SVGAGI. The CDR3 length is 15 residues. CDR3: CASRDLHPNTGELFF. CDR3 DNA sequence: TGTGCCAGTCGGGACTTACACCCGAACACCGGGGAGCTGTTTTTT.

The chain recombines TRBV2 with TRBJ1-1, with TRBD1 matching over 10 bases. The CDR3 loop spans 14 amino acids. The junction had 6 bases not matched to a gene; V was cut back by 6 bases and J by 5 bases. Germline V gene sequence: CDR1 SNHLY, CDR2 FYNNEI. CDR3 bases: TGTGCCAGCAGCCAGACAGGGGGCGTAACTGAAGCTTTCTTT. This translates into CASSQTGGVTEAFF.

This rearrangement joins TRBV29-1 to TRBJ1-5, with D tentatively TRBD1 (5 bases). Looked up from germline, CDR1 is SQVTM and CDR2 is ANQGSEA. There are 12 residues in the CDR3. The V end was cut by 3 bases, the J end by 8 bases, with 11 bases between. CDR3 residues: CSVESDSEPQHF. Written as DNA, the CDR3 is TGCAGCGTTGAGTCCGACAGTGAGCCCCAGCATTTT.

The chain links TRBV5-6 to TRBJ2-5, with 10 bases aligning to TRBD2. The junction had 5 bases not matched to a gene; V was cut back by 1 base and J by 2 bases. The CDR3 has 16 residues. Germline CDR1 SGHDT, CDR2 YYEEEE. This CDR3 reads CASSLRLAGAQETQYF. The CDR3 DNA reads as TGTGCCAGCAGCTTGCGTCTAGCGGGGGCTCAAGAGACCCAGTACTTC.

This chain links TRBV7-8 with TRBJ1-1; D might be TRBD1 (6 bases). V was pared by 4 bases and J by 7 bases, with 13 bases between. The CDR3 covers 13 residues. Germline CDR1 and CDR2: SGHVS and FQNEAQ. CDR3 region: CASSSEMDSEAFF. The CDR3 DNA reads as TGTGCCAGCAGCTCAGAAATGGACAGTGAAGCTTTCTTT.

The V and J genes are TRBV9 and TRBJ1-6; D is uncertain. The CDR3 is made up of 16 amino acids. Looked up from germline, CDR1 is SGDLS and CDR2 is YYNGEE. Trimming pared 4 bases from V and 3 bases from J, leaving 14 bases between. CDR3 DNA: TGTGCCAGCAGCCCCGAGAGGGAGGGCTATAATTCACCCCTCCACTTT. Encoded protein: CASSPEREGYNSPLHF.

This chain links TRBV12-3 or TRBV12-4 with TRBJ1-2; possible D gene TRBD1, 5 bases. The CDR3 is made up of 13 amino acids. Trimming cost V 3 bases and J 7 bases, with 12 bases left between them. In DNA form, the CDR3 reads TGTGCCAGCAGTTTGACAAGGGGTCGTGGCTACACCTTC. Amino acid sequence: CASSLTRGRGYTF.

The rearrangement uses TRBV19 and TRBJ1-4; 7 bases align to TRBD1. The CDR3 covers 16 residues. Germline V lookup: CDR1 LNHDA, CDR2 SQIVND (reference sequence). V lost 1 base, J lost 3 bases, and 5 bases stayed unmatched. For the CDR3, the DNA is TGTGCCAGTAGTATAGGCCCGACAGGGCCTAATGAAAAACTGTTTTTT. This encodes CASSIGPTGPNEKLFF.

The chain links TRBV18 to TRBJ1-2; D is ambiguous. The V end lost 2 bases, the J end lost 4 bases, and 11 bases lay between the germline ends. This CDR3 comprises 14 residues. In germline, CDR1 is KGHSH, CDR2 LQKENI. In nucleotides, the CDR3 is TGTGCCAGCTCACCAAATTCGGACTTCTATGGCTACACCTTC. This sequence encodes CASSPNSDFYGYTF.

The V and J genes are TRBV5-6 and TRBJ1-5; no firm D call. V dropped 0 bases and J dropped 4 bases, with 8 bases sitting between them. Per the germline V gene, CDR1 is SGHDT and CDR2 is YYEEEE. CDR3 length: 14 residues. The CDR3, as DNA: TGTGCCAGCAGCTTGGGACAATTGAATCAGCCCCAGCATTTT. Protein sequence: CASSLGQLNQPQHF. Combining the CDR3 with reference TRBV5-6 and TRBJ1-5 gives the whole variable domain DAGVTQSPTHLIKTRGQQVTLRCSPKSGHDTVSWYQQALGQGPQFIFQYYEEEERQRGNFPDRFSGHQFPNYSSELNVNALLLGDSALYLCASSLGQLNQPQHFGDGTRLSIL.

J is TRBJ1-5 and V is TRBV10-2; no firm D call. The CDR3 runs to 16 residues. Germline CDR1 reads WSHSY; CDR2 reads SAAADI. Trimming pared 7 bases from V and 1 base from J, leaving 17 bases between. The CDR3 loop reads CASKDRGGTSNQPQHF. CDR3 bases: TGCGCCAGCAAAGATAGAGGAGGTACGAGCAATCAGCCCCAGCATTTT.

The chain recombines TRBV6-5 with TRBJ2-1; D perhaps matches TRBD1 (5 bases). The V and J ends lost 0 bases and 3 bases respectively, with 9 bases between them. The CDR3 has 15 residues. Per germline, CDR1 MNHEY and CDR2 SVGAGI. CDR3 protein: CASSYSRQGYNEQFF. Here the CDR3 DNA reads TGTGCCAGCAGTTACTCGAGGCAGGGCTACAATGAGCAGTTCTTC.

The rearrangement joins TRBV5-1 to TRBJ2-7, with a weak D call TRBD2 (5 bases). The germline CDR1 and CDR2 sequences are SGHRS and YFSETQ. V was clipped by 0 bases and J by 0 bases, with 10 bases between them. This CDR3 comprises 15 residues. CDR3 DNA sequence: TGCGCCAGCAGCTTGGCGCCGGGGAGCTCCTACGAGCAGTACTTC. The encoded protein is CASSLAPGSSYEQYF.

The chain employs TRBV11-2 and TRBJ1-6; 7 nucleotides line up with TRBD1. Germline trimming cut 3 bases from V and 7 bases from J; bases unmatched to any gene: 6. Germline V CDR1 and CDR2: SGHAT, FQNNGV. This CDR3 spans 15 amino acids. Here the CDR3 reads CASSFRGTANSPLHF. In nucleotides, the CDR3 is TGTGCCAGCAGCTTTAGGGGGACAGCAAATTCACCCCTCCACTTT.

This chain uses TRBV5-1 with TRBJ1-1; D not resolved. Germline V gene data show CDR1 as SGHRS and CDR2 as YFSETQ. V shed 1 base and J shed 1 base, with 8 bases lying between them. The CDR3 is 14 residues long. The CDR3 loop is CASSLSQQNTEAFF. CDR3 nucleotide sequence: TGCGCCAGCAGCTTGTCCCAACAGAACACTGAAGCTTTCTTT.

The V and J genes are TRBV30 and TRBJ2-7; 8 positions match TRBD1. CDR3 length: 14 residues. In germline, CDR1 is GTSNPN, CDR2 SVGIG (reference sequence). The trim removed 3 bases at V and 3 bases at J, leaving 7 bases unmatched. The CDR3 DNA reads TGTGCCTGGAGGGGGGACAGGTCGGTCTACGAGCAGTACTTC. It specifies CAWRGDRSVYEQYF. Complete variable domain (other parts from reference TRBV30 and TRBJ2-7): SQTIHQWPATLVQPVGSPLSLECTVEGTSNPNLYWYRQAAGRGLQLLFYSVGIGQISSEVPQNLSASRPQDRQFILSSKKLLLSDSGFYLCAWRGDRSVYEQYFGPGTRLTVT.

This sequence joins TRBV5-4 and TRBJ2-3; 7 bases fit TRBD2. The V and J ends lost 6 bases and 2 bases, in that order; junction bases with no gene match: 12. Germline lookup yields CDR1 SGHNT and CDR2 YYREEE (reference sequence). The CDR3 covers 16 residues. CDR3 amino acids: CASNLKGSGATDTQYF. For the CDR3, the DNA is TGTGCCAGCAACCTCAAAGGAAGCGGGGCCACAGATACGCAGTATTTT.

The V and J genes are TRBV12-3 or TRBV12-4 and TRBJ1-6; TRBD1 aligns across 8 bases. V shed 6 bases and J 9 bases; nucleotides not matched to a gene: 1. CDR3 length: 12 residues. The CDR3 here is CASSGTGSPLHF. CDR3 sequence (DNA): TGTGCCAGCAGCGGGACAGGTTCACCCCTCCACTTT.

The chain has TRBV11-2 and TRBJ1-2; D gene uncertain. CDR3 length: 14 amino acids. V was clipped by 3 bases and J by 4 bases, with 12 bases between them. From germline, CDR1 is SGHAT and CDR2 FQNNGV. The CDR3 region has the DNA TGTGCCAGCAGCTTGGCTGACACAGCCTATGGCTACACCTTC. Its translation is CASSLADTAYGYTF.

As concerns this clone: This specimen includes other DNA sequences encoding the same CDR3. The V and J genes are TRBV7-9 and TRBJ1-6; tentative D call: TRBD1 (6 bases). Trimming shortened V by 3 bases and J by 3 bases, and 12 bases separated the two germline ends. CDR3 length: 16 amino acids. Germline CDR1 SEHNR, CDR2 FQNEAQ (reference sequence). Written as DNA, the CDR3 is TGTGCCAGCAGCTTGGGGCAGGGGTTCTATAATTCACCCCTCCACTTT. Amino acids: CASSLGQGFYNSPLHF.

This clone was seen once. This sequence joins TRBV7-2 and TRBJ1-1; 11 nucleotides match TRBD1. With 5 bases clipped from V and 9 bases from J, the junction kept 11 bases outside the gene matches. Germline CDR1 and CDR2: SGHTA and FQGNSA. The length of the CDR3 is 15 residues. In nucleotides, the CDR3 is TGTGCCAGCAGCCCGGACAGGGGGCAGTGGAATCAAGCTTTCTTT. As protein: CASSPDRGQWNQAFF.

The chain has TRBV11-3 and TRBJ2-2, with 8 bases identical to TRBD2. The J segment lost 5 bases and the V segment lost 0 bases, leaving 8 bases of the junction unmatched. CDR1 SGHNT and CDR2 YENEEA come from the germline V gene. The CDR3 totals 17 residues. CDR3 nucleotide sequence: TGTGCCAGCAGCTTAGATGCGTGGTCGGGGGGGACCGGGGAGCTGTTTTTT. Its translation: CASSLDAWSGGTGELFF.

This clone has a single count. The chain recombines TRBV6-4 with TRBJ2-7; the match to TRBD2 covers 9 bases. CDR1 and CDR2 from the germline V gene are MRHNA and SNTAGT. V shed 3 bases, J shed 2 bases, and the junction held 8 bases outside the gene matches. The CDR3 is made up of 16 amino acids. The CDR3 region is CASSEPLAGPAYEQYF. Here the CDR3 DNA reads TGTGCCAGCAGTGAGCCGCTAGCGGGACCTGCCTACGAGCAGTACTTC.

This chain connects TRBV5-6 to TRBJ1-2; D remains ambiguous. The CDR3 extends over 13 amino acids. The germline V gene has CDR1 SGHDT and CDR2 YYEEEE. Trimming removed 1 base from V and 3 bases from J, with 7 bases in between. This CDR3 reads CASSLPGDYGYTF. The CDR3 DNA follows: TGTGCCAGCAGCTTGCCTGGAGACTATGGCTACACCTTC.

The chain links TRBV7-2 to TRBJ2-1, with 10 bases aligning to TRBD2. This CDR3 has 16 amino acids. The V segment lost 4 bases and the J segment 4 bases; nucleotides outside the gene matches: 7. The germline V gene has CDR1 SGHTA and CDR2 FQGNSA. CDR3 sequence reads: CASSSTSGAYYNEQFF. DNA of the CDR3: TGTGCCAGCAGCTCCACTAGCGGGGCCTATTACAATGAGCAGTTCTTC.

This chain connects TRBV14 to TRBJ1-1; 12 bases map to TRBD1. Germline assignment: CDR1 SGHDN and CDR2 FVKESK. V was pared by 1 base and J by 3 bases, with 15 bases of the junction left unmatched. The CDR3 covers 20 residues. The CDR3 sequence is CASSQGLGQGAWFPDTEAFF. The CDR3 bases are TGTGCCAGCAGCCAAGGTCTGGGACAGGGGGCGTGGTTCCCCGACACTGAAGCTTTCTTT.

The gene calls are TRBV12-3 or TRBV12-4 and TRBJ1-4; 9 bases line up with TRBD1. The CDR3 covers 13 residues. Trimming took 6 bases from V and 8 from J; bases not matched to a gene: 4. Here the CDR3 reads CASRGQGTEKLFF. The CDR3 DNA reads TGTGCCAGCAGAGGACAGGGGACGGAAAAACTGTTTTTT.

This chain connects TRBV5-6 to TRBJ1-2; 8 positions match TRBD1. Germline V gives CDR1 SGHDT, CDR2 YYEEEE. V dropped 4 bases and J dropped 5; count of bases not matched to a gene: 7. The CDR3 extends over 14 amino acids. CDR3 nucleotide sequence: TGTGCCAGCAGCGTGGACAGGGTGGGATATGGCTACACCTTC. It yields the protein CASSVDRVGYGYTF.

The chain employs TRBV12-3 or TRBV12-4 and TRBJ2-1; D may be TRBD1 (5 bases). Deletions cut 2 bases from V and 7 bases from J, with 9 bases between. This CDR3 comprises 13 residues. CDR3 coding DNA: TGTGCCAGCAGTTTAAACAGGTGGAATGAGCAGTTCTTC. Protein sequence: CASSLNRWNEQFF.